This is a list of T cell receptor beta chains from one sample in a study of CD4 T cells in relation to SARS-CoV-2 and coronaviruses. The protocol was immunoSEQ multiplex PCR, while the TCRdb copy is restricted to in-frame clones and leaves out a portion. The table includes roughly 63,000 clones, roughly 93% detected once. The sequencing sample was made of naive CD4+ T cells from PBMCs. The receptors originated from a human donor in good health. The CDR3 runs from the conserved cysteine through the conserved F or W. The D gene is left open where the match is weak. Clone size is shown for a subset of rows, as once, few, many or a class of expanded clone.

abundance	j_gene	d_gene	v_gene	CDR3aa	CDR3nt
NA	TRBJ2-4	TRBD2	TRBV28	CASSPPGLAGGRGKNIQYF	TGTGCCAGCAGCCCTCCGGGACTAGCGGGAGGGCGAGGCAAAAACATTCAGTACTTC
NA	TRBJ2-1	TRBD2	TRBV19	CASSTKIAGGPFEQFF	TGTGCCAGTAGTACAAAAATAGCGGGAGGGCCTTTTGAGCAGTTCTTC
NA	TRBJ1-1	NA	TRBV5-1	CASSYREANEAFF	TGCGCCAGCAGCTACCGGGAAGCCAACGAGGCTTTCTTT
NA	TRBJ2-2	TRBD2	TRBV5-1	CASSRGLAENTGELFF	TGCGCCAGCAGCCGGGGACTAGCTGAGAACACCGGGGAGCTGTTTTTT
NA	TRBJ2-1	NA	TRBV5-1	CASSLVPGGYNEQFF	TGCGCCAGCAGCTTGGTGCCCGGGGGTTACAATGAGCAGTTCTTC
NA	TRBJ1-1	NA	TRBV5-1	CASSYGPRLNTEAFF	TGCGCCAGCAGCTACGGGCCTCGGTTGAACACTGAAGCTTTCTTT
NA	TRBJ2-5	NA	TRBV7-2	CASSLAREETQYF	TGTGCCAGCAGCCTAGCTAGGGAAGAGACCCAGTACTTC
once	TRBJ2-3	TRBD2	TRBV24-1	CATSDPRTSGSGADTQYF	TGTGCCACCAGTGACCCCAGGACTAGCGGGAGCGGCGCAGATACGCAGTATTTT
NA	TRBJ2-7	TRBD2	TRBV15	CATSRDKTSGVLSYEQYF	TGTGCCACCAGCAGAGATAAAACTAGCGGGGTCCTCAGCTACGAGCAGTACTTC
NA	TRBJ1-2	TRBD1	TRBV6-5	CASRGRTGSNYGYTF	TGTGCCAGCAGGGGTAGGACAGGGAGTAACTATGGCTACACCTTC
NA	TRBJ2-7	TRBD2	TRBV5-4	CASRPGLAGGFRHEQYF	TGTGCCAGCAGACCTGGACTAGCGGGAGGTTTCCGCCACGAGCAGTACTTC
NA	TRBJ1-3	TRBD1	TRBV15	CATSRDVDRGAGNTIYF	TGTGCCACCAGCAGGGACGTCGACAGGGGGGCTGGAAACACCATATATTTT
NA	TRBJ2-7	NA	TRBV27	CASSLAGSLIYEQYF	TGTGCCAGCAGTTTAGCAGGGAGTTTGATCTACGAGCAGTACTTC
NA	TRBJ1-1	NA	TRBV5-1	CASSLGTVSMNTEAFF	TGCGCCAGCAGCTTGGGGACAGTAAGCATGAACACTGAAGCTTTCTTT
NA	TRBJ2-2	TRBD1	TRBV24-1	CATSDGTGTVKGTGELFF	TGTGCCACCAGTGATGGGACAGGTACAGTAAAAGGAACCGGGGAGCTGTTTTTT
NA	TRBJ2-7	NA	TRBV30	CAWSVAYEQYF	TGTGCCTGGAGTGTCGCCTACGAGCAGTACTTC
NA	TRBJ2-5	NA	TRBV5-1	CASGRGGQQETQYF	TGCGCCAGCGGTCGAGGAGGCCAACAAGAGACCCAGTACTTC
NA	TRBJ1-2	NA	TRBV28	CASSSRQDPHGYTF	TGTGCCAGCAGTTCCCGCCAGGACCCCCATGGCTACACCTTC
NA	TRBJ1-1	TRBD1	TRBV7-8	CASSLGQMMNTEAFF	TGTGCCAGCAGCCTGGGACAGATGATGAACACTGAAGCTTTCTTT
NA	TRBJ1-2	NA	TRBV10-1	CASSEVWRVELRGYTF	TGCGCCAGCAGTGAAGTTTGGAGGGTAGAGTTGCGTGGCTACACCTTC
NA	TRBJ2-3	TRBD2	TRBV5-3	CARSFSGTSGRTDTQYF	TGTGCCAGAAGCTTCTCCGGGACTAGCGGGAGAACAGATACGCAGTATTTT
NA	TRBJ1-4	TRBD1	TRBV27	CASRRTGQHEKLFF	TGTGCCAGCAGAAGGACAGGGCAACATGAAAAACTGTTTTTT